The rows below give T cell receptor beta chains drawn from one sample of a study of blood T cell repertoires in COVID-19. TCRdb's copy holds only in-frame clones and misses some; the assay was immunoSEQ multiplex PCR. The sample contains 200,000 to 300,000 clones, around 90% of which appear only once. Sequencing was performed on peripheral blood. The receptors stem from an older woman with COVID-19, enrolled during active disease. CDR3s include the opening cysteine and the closing phenylalanine or tryptophan. Each record gives: D gene, clone size, V gene, J gene, CDR3 protein, CDR3 DNA. D genes are given only for firm matches. Clone size is stated in some rows and not others, as once, few, many or a class when expanded.

D: TRBD2
size: .
V: TRBV27
J: TRBJ2-7
CDR3: CASNGSGRIEQYF
DNA: TGTGCCAGCAACGGCAGCGGGAGAATCGAGCAGTACTTC

D: TRBD1
size: .
V: TRBV28
J: TRBJ1-2
CDR3: CASTPAQGLNYGYTF
DNA: TGTGCCAGCACCCCGGCACAGGGGCTCAACTATGGCTACACCTTC

D: TRBD1
size: .
V: TRBV19
J: TRBJ1-2
CDR3: CASRGQGTYGYTF
DNA: TGTGCCAGTAGGGGACAGGGGACCTATGGCTACACCTTC

D: .
size: .
V: TRBV6-2/TRBV6-3
J: TRBJ2-1
CDR3: CASSPGVGVNEQFF
DNA: TGTGCCAGCAGCCCAGGGGTCGGCGTCAATGAGCAGTTCTTC

D: .
size: .
V: TRBV15
J: TRBJ2-1
CDR3: CATSRVNTGSYNEQFF
DNA: TGTGCCACCAGCAGAGTTAATACAGGGTCCTACAATGAGCAGTTCTTC

D: TRBD2
size: .
V: TRBV6-6
J: TRBJ2-3
CDR3: CASTPTGYSGADTQYF
DNA: TGTGCCAGCACCCCAACCGGCTATAGCGGGGCAGATACGCAGTATTTT

D: TRBD1
size: .
V: TRBV5-1
J: TRBJ1-1
CDR3: CASSWGQGILTEAFF
DNA: TGCGCCAGCAGCTGGGGACAGGGGATATTGACTGAAGCTTTCTTT

D: .
size: few
V: TRBV30
J: TRBJ1-2
CDR3: CAWSGRNYGYTF
DNA: TGTGCCTGGAGTGGTAGAAACTATGGCTACACCTTC

D: .
size: once
V: TRBV30
J: TRBJ2-7
CDR3: CAWSDPGPSYEQYF
DNA: TGTGCCTGGAGTGATCCGGGTCCCTCCTACGAGCAGTACTTC

D: TRBD2
size: .
V: TRBV2
J: TRBJ2-4
CDR3: CASSTSGRANIQYF
DNA: TGTGCCAGCAGCACCAGCGGGAGGGCCAACATTCAGTACTTC

D: TRBD1
size: .
V: TRBV19
J: TRBJ1-4
CDR3: CASSTTGGSNEKLFF
DNA: TGTGCCAGTAGTACTACAGGGGGGAGCAATGAAAAACTGTTTTTT

D: .
size: .
V: TRBV19
J: TRBJ1-3
CDR3: CASSASGGNTIYF
DNA: TGTGCCAGTAGTGCGAGCGGTGGAAACACCATATATTTT

D: .
size: once
V: TRBV27
J: TRBJ2-7
CDR3: CASSRLTVNSYEQYF
DNA: TGTGCCAGCAGTAGACTGACAGTAAACTCCTACGAGCAGTACTTC

D: .
size: .
V: TRBV19
J: TRBJ1-2
CDR3: CASINRHSGSSKIGYAF
DNA: TGTGCCAGTATAAATAGGCATTCCGGGAGTTCAAAGATCGGCTACGCCTTC

D: TRBD1
size: few
V: TRBV29-1
J: TRBJ2-7
CDR3: CSVAGQKLNEQYF
DNA: TGCAGCGTTGCGGGACAGAAGCTTAACGAGCAGTACTTC

D: .
size: .
V: TRBV5-8
J: TRBJ2-3
CDR3: CASAEAGISTDTQYF
DNA: TGTGCCAGCGCGGAGGCGGGGATTAGCACAGATACGCAGTATTTT

D: .
size: .
V: TRBV5-6
J: TRBJ1-3
CDR3: CASSLYGAAVGNTIYF
DNA: TGTGCCAGCAGCTTGTATGGGGCAGCCGTTGGAAACACCATATATTTT

D: TRBD2
size: .
V: TRBV3-1/TRBV3-2
J: TRBJ2-2
CDR3: CASSQDSGRNTGELFF
DNA: TGTGCCAGCAGCCAAGATAGCGGGAGAAACACCGGGGAGCTGTTTTTT

D: TRBD2
size: .
V: TRBV28
J: TRBJ2-1
CDR3: CASSSHTQGLANYNEQFF
DNA: TGTGCCAGCAGTTCCCATACTCAGGGACTAGCGAACTACAATGAGCAGTTCTTC

D: .
size: .
V: TRBV7-6
J: TRBJ2-7
CDR3: CASSQSSYEQYF
DNA: TGTGCCAGCAGCCAATCCTCCTACGAGCAGTACTTC

D: .
size: once
V: TRBV6-5
J: TRBJ2-3
CDR3: CASTRGGGTDTQYF
DNA: TGTGCCAGCACCCGAGGGGGAGGCACAGATACGCAGTATTTT

D: .
size: .
V: TRBV6-6
J: TRBJ1-5
CDR3: CASSPGRTVYSNQPQHF
DNA: TGTGCCAGCAGTCCCGGTCGGACAGTATATAGCAATCAGCCCCAGCATTTT

D: .
size: .
V: TRBV6-6
J: TRBJ1-2
CDR3: CASSYGWQGYGYTF
DNA: TGTGCCAGCAGTTACGGGTGGCAGGGCTATGGCTACACCTTC

D: TRBD1
size: .
V: TRBV30
J: TRBJ1-6
CDR3: CAWSPRTGYHSPLHF
DNA: TGTGCCTGGTCCCCACGGACAGGGTACCATTCACCCCTCCACTTT

D: TRBD1
size: once
V: TRBV28
J: TRBJ1-1
CDR3: CASSLFMDRGLNTEAFF
DNA: TGTGCCAGCAGTTTGTTTATGGACAGGGGGCTGAACACTGAAGCTTTCTTT

D: .
size: .
V: TRBV11-3
J: TRBJ2-7
CDR3: CASSLEGDTSYEQYF
DNA: TGTGCCAGCAGCTTAGAAGGGGACACCTCCTACGAGCAGTACTTC

D: .
size: .
V: TRBV4-1
J: TRBJ2-3
CDR3: CASSQEGGLPGFADTQYF
DNA: TGCGCCAGCAGCCAAGAGGGAGGACTTCCCGGGTTCGCAGATACGCAGTATTTT

D: .
size: .
V: TRBV19
J: TRBJ1-1
CDR3: CASSIRGSRSNTEAFF
DNA: TGTGCCAGTAGTATCCGGGGATCCCGGAGTAACACTGAAGCTTTCTTT

D: .
size: .
V: TRBV30
J: TRBJ2-2
CDR3: CAWRGGFWTDRINTGELFF
DNA: TGTGCCTGGAGGGGGGGGTTTTGGACAGACCGAATTAACACCGGGGAGCTGTTTTTT

D: TRBD2
size: .
V: TRBV14
J: TRBJ2-5
CDR3: CASSQGTRSETQYF
DNA: TGTGCCAGCAGCCAAGGGACTAGGAGCGAGACCCAGTACTTC

D: .
size: .
V: TRBV5-6
J: TRBJ2-7
CDR3: CASSSNIGPRDEQYF
DNA: TGTGCCAGCAGCTCGAACATAGGACCGCGGGACGAGCAGTACTTC

D: .
size: .
V: TRBV3-1/TRBV3-2
J: TRBJ2-2
CDR3: CASSQDRAGVKNTGELFF
DNA: TGTGCCAGCAGCCAAGATAGGGCAGGGGTTAAGAACACCGGGGAGCTGTTTTTT

D: .
size: .
V: TRBV6-6
J: TRBJ1-2
CDR3: CASRASGEDGYTF
DNA: TGTGCCAGCAGAGCGTCCGGAGAGGATGGCTACACCTTC

D: .
size: .
V: TRBV24-1
J: TRBJ2-1
CDR3: CATSGALTPSYNEQFF
DNA: TGTGCCACCAGTGGGGCACTTACCCCCTCCTACAATGAGCAGTTCTTC

D: TRBD1
size: .
V: TRBV7-2
J: TRBJ2-7
CDR3: CASSLVLGQTGEQYF
DNA: TGTGCCAGCAGCTTAGTCCTGGGACAGACGGGCGAGCAGTACTTC

D: .
size: .
V: TRBV7-3
J: TRBJ2-2
CDR3: CASSFGERNTGELFF
DNA: TGTGCCAGCAGCTTCGGTGAGAGAAACACCGGGGAGCTGTTTTTT

D: TRBD2
size: few
V: TRBV11-2
J: TRBJ2-7
CDR3: CASSVAGVKTYEQYF
DNA: TGTGCCAGCAGCGTAGCGGGAGTTAAGACCTACGAGCAGTACTTC

D: TRBD2
size: .
V: TRBV10-3
J: TRBJ2-7
CDR3: CAISPSGSGSYEQYF
DNA: TGTGCCATCAGTCCTAGCGGGAGTGGCTCCTACGAGCAGTACTTC

D: .
size: .
V: TRBV5-8
J: TRBJ1-4
CDR3: CASSQGQQNEKLFF
DNA: TGTGCCAGCAGCCAAGGACAGCAGAATGAAAAACTGTTTTTT

D: TRBD2
size: .
V: TRBV27
J: TRBJ2-7
CDR3: CASSPGLASPSVREQYF
DNA: TGTGCCAGCAGCCCGGGACTAGCGTCTCCTTCGGTGAGGGAGCAGTACTTC

D: TRBD1
size: many
V: TRBV6-5
J: TRBJ2-2
CDR3: CASNTGTGYTGELFF
DNA: TGTGCCAGCAACACCGGGACAGGGTATACCGGGGAGCTGTTTTTT

D: .
size: few
V: TRBV29-1
J: TRBJ1-1
CDR3: CSVEGGPAGPTEAFF
DNA: TGCAGCGTTGAAGGGGGTCCAGCAGGGCCCACTGAAGCTTTCTTT

D: .
size: .
V: TRBV15
J: TRBJ1-3
CDR3: CATSRDRGTAQGNTIYF
DNA: TGTGCCACCAGCAGAGATAGGGGGACGGCACAAGGAAACACCATATATTTT

D: TRBD1
size: once
V: TRBV4-2
J: TRBJ1-6
CDR3: CASSTRDSENSPLHF
DNA: TGTGCCAGCAGCACCAGGGACAGTGAGAATTCACCCCTCCACTTT

D: TRBD1
size: .
V: TRBV5-6
J: TRBJ1-6
CDR3: CASSPPGQGLSPLHF
DNA: TGTGCCAGCAGCCCGCCGGGACAGGGTCTTTCACCCCTCCACTTT

D: .
size: .
V: TRBV11-2
J: TRBJ2-1
CDR3: CASSLVPAGIVNNEQFF
DNA: TGTGCCAGCAGCTTAGTCCCGGCAGGGATTGTTAACAATGAGCAGTTCTTC

D: .
size: .
V: TRBV9
J: TRBJ1-1
CDR3: CASSVAGAGEAFF
DNA: TGTGCCAGCAGCGTAGCCGGAGCTGGTGAAGCTTTCTTT

D: .
size: .
V: TRBV29-1
J: TRBJ2-7
CDR3: CSWIGHSRQYF
DNA: TGCAGCTGGATCGGCCATAGCCGGCAGTACTTC

D: .
size: .
V: TRBV19
J: TRBJ2-2
CDR3: CASTTGRRDTGELFF
DNA: TGTGCCAGTACAACAGGGCGACGGGACACCGGGGAGCTGTTTTTT

D: .
size: once
V: TRBV7-3
J: TRBJ2-6
CDR3: CASSATASGANVLTF
DNA: TGTGCCAGCAGCGCGACAGCCTCTGGGGCCAACGTCCTGACTTTC

D: .
size: once
V: TRBV24-1
J: TRBJ2-2
CDR3: CATSDRLRGTLGELFF
DNA: TGTGCCACCAGTGACCGACTAAGAGGGACTTTAGGGGAGCTGTTTTTT